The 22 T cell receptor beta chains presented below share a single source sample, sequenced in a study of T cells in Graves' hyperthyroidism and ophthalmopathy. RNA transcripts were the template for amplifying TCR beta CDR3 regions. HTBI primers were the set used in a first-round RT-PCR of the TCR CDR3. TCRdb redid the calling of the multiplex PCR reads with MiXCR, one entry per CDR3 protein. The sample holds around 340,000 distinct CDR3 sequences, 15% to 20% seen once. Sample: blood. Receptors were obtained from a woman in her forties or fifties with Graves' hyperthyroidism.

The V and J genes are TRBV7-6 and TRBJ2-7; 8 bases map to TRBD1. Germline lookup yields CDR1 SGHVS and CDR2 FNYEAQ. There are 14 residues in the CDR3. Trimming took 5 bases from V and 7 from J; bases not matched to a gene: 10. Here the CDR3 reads CASSQGAHLREQYF. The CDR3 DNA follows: TGTGCCAGCAGCCAGGGGGCCCATCTACGAGAGCAGTACTTC.

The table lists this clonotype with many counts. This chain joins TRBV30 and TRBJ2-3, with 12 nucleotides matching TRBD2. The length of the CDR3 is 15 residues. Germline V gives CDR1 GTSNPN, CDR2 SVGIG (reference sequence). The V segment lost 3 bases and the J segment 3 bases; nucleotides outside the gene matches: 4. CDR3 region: CAWSLAGGLTDTQYF. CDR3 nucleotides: TGTGCCTGGAGCCTAGCGGGAGGGTTAACAGATACGCAGTATTTT.

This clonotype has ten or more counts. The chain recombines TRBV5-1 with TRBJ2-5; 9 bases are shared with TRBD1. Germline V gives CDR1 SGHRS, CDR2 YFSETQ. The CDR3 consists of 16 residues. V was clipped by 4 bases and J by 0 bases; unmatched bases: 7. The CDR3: CASSPGDRAYQETQYF. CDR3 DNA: TGCGCCAGCAGCCCGGGGGACAGGGCTTACCAAGAGACCCAGTACTTC.

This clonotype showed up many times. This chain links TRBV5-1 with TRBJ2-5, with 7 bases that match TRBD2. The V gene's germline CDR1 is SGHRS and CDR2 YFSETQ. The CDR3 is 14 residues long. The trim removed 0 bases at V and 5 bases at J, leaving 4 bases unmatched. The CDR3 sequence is CASSLEAGVETQYF. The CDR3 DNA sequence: TGCGCCAGCAGCTTGGAGGCGGGAGTTGAGACCCAGTACTTC.

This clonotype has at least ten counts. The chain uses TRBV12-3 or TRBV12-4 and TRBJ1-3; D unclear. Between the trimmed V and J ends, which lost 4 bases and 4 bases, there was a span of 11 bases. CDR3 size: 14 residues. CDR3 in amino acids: CASSYIGPGNTIYF. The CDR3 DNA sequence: TGTGCCAGCAGTTACATAGGGCCGGGAAACACCATATATTTT.

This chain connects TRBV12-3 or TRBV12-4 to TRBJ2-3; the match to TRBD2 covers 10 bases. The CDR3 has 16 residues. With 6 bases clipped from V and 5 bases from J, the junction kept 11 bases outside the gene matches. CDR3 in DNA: TGTGCCAGCAGGCACAGTCTAGCGGGAGTTGGAGATACGCAGTATTTT. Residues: CASRHSLAGVGDTQYF.

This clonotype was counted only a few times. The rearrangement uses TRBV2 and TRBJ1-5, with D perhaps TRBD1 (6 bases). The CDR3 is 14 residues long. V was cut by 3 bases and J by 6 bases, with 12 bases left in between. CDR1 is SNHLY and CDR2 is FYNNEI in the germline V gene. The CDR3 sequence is CASSEGQGSQPQHF. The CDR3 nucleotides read TGTGCCAGCAGTGAGGGGCAGGGGAGTCAGCCCCAGCATTTT.

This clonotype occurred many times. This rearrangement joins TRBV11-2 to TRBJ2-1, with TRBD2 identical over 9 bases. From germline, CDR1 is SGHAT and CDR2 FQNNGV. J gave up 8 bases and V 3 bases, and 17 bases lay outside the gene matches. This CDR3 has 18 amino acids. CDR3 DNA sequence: TGTGCCAGCAGCTTTAACCCACTTGTGGGCGGGGGGGCCCATGAGCAGTTCTTC. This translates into CASSFNPLVGGGAHEQFF.

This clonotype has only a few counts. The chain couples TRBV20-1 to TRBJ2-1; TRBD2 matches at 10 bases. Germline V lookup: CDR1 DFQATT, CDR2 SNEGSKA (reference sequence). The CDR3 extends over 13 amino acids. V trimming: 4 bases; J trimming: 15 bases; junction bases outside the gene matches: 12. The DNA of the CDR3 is TGCAGTGCTACAGCGGGAGGGGAGAACCTAGCGTTCTTC. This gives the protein CSATAGGENLAFF.

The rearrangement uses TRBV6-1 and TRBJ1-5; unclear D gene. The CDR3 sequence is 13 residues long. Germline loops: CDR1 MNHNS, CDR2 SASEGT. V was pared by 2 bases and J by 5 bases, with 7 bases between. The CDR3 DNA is TGTGCCAGCAGTGAATCGGAGTATCAGCCCCAGCATTTT. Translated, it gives CASSESEYQPQHF.

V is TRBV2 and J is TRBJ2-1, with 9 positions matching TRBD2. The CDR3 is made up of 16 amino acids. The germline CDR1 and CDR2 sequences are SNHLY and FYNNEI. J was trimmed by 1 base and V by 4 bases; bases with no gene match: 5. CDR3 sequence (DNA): TGTGCCAGCAGTGGGCAGCGGGAGGTTTCCTACAATGAGCAGTTCTTC. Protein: CASSGQREVSYNEQFF.

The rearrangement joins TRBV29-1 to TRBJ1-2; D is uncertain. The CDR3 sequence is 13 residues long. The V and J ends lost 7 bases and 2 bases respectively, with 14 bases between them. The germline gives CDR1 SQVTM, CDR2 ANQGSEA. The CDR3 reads CSGLTETNYGYTF. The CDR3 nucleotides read TGCAGCGGGCTTACAGAAACAAACTATGGCTACACCTTC.

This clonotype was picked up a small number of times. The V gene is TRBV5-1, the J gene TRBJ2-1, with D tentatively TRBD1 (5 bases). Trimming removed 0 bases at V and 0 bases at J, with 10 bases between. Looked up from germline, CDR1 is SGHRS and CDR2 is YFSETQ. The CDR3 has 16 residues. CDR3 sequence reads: CASSLEGAGSYNEQFF. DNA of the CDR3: TGCGCCAGCAGCTTGGAAGGGGCCGGCTCCTACAATGAGCAGTTCTTC.

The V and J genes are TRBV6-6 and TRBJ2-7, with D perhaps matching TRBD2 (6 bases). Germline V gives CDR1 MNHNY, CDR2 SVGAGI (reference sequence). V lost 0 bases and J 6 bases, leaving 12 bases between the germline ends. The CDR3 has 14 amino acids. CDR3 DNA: TGTGCCAGCAGTTACTCGGAGGGCCCGAGCGAGCAGTACTTC. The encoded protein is CASSYSEGPSEQYF.

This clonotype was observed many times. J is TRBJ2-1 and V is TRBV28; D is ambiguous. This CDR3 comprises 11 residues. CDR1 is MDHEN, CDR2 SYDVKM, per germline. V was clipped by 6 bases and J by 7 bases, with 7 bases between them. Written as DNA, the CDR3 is TGTGCCAGCAGACGTCTGAATGAGCAGTTCTTC. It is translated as CASRRLNEQFF. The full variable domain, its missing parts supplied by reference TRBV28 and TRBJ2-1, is DVKVTQSSRYLVKRTGEKVFLECVQDMDHENMFWYRQDPGLGLRLIYFSYDVKMKEKGDIPEGYSVSREKKERFSLILESASTNQTSMYLCASRRLNEQFFGPGTRLTVL.

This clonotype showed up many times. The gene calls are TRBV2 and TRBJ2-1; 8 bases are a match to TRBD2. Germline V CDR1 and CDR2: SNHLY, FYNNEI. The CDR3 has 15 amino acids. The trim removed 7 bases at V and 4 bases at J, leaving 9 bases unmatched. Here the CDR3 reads CASIPGTRNYNEQFF. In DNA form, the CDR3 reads TGTGCCAGCATTCCGGGGACTAGAAATTACAATGAGCAGTTCTTC.

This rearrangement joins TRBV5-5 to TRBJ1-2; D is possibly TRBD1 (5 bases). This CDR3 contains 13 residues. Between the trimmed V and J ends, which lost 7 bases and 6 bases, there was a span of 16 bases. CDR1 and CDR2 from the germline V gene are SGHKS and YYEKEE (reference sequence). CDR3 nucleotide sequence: TGTGCCAGCGCTACATCGGGGGGTAATGGCTACACCTTC. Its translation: CASATSGGNGYTF.

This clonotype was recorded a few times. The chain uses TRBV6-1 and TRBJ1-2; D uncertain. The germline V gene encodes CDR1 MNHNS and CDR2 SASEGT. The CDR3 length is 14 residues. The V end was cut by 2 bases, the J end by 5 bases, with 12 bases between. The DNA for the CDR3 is TGTGCCAGCAGTGAAATGGCAGGCTCGTATGGCTACACCTTC. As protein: CASSEMAGSYGYTF.

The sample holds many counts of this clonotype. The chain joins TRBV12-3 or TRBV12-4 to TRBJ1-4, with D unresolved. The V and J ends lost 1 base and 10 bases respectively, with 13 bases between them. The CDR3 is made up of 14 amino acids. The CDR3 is CASSLVTGSGKLFF. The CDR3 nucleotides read TGTGCCAGCAGTTTAGTTACCGGGTCGGGAAAACTGTTTTTT.

Here the CDR3 DNA reads TGTGCCAGCAAAATCCGGGACCAAACTAACTATGGCTACACCTTC. Translated: CASKIRDQTNYGYTF. The rearrangement links TRBV6-1 to TRBJ1-2, with a tentative D call TRBD1 (5 bases). Germline CDR1 MNHNS, CDR2 SASEGT. Trimming removed 7 bases from V and 0 bases from J, with 15 bases in between. CDR3 length: 15 amino acids.

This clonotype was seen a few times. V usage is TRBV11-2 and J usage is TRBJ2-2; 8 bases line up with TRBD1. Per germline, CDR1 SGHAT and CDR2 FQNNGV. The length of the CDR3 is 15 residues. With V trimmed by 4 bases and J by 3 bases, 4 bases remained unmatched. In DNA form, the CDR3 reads TGTGCCAGCAGCTCAGGGGGCGTGTACACCGGGGAGCTGTTTTTT. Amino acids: CASSSGGVYTGELFF.

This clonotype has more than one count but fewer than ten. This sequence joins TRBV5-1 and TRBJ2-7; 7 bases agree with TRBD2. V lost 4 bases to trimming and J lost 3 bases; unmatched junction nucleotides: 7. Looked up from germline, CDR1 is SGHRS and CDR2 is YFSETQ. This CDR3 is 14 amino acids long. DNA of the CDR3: TGCGCCAGCAGCCCCCGGGGGGAGAGCTACGAGCAGTACGTC. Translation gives CASSPRGESYEQYV.